Sequencing of this TCR beta chain was carried out in a study of tumor-infiltrating lymphocytes in localized non-small cell lung cancer. Sequencing was performed with immunoSEQ multiplex PCR; in TCRdb, only in-frame clones are kept and a portion is missing. The data show 21,000 or so clones, around 73% seen once. Germline-derived CDR1 and CDR2 are SGDLS and YYNGEE. V shed 0 bases, J shed 1 base, and the junction held 5 bases outside the gene matches. This CDR3 has 18 residues. V is TRBV9 and J is TRBJ2-6, with 9 nucleotides matching TRBD1. The clonotype comes from a human donor with non-small cell lung cancer. The sequencing sample was made of lung tumor tissue. DNA for the CDR3: TGTGCCAGCAGCGTAGCCCGGGACAGGGTATCTGGGGCCAACGTCCTGACTTTC. Translated, it gives CASSVARDRVSGANVLTF. Full variable domain (remainder filled in from reference TRBV9 and TRBJ2-6): DSGVTQTPKHLITATGQRVTLRCSPRSGDLSVYWYQQSLDQGLQFLIQYYNGEERAKGNILERFSAQQFPDLHSELNLSSLELGDSALYFCASSVARDRVSGANVLTFGAGSRLTVL.